The entry below describes one T cell receptor (beta chain). The antigen is undetermined. The data were produced by immunoSEQ multiplex PCR, yet TCRdb's version contains in-frame clones alone and is incomplete. Of 20,000 to 30,000 clones listed, about 90% are singletons. The length of the CDR3 is 17 residues. The V and J ends lost 4 bases and 0 bases, in that order; junction bases with no gene match: 9. Germline V lookup: CDR1 GTSNPN, CDR2 SVGIG (reference sequence). The data derive from a study of T cells in localized non-small cell lung cancer. Study findings and constraints: Of the top 100 tumor clones, median around 55 were in adjacent lung, 25 to 30 among its top 100.

The source of this sequence is a male donor older than 55 with stage I squamous cell lung carcinoma. The gene calls are TRBV30 and TRBJ2-3; TRBD2 agrees at 11 bases. This material consisted of peripheral blood, taken before any cancer treatment. In nucleotides, the CDR3 is TGTGCCTGGACGAGACTAGCGGGAAACCCTAGCACAGATACGCAGTATTTT. Protein product: CAWTRLAGNPSTDTQYF.